This T cell receptor (beta chain) was sequenced in a study of T cells in Graves' hyperthyroidism and ophthalmopathy. Study context: Initial diagnosis, before any treatment, was when peripheral blood was collected.

CDR3 length equals 14 residues. Germline V gene sequence: CDR1 LNHDA, CDR2 SQIVND (reference sequence). Deletions cut 9 bases from V and 4 bases from J, with 18 bases between. The source material, RNA transcripts, was used to amplify TCR beta CDR3 regions. Primed by the HTBI set, a first-round RT-PCR was run on the TCR CDR3. Each CDR3 protein is one row after TCRdb ran MiXCR on the multiplex PCR reads. The sample lists 500,000 to 650,000 distinct CDR3 sequences, around 13% seen once, with over 11% in the top ten. The chain employs TRBV19 and TRBJ1-1; tentatively, D is TRBD1 (6 bases). Material: blood. This receptor was obtained from a woman in her thirties or forties with Graves' hyperthyroidism. DNA for the CDR3: TGTGCCAGCGCAAAGGGGGTGCAGAGCACTGAAGCTTTCTTT. Amino acid sequence: CASAKGVQSTEAFF.